This TCR beta chain was identified during a study of blood T cell repertoires in COVID-19. Across the study: In each case, the material was cDNA or gDNA derived from T cells, B-cell-depleted T cells, or PBMCs.

Germline assignment: CDR1 GTSNPN and CDR2 SVGIG (reference sequence). With 4 bases removed from V and 5 bases from J, the gap between germline ends came to 11 bases. The CDR3 totals 12 residues. In the study's own analysis: The authors estimated nucleated cell counts from reference gene primer amplification. Clones were sequenced by immunoSEQ multiplex PCR, and TCRdb holds only the in-frame ones, with some missing. The D gene and trimming were derived from the DNA, and the V and J assignments and clone size from that table. The sample carries roughly 250,000 clones, 88% recorded once. The sequenced material came from peripheral blood. This chain uses TRBV30 with TRBJ1-1; weak D call: TRBD1 (6 bases). This receptor was obtained from a woman in her thirties or forties who had recovered from COVID-19. CDR3 coding DNA: TGTGCCTGGATTGGGAGGGGGACTGAAGCTTTCTTT. The encoded protein is CAWIGRGTEAFF.